One sample yielded the 17 T cell receptor beta chains listed below, sequenced in a study of blood T cell repertoires in COVID-19. Sequencing was performed with immunoSEQ multiplex PCR; in TCRdb, only in-frame clones are kept and a portion is missing. Here the sample spans 90,000 to 150,000 clones, under 80% being singletons. The sample was peripheral blood. The receptors derive from a man aged 50-60 years with acute or convalescent COVID-19.

This chain links TRBV7-8 with TRBJ2-3, with TRBD2 matching 8 bases. Germline values: CDR1 SGHVS, CDR2 FQNEAQ. The CDR3 length is 15 residues. J was trimmed by 5 bases and V by 0 bases; bases with no gene match: 4. The CDR3 loop reads CASSLASGVGDTQYF. DNA for the CDR3: TGTGCCAGCAGCTTAGCTAGCGGGGTAGGAGATACGCAGTATTTT. Drawing the rest from reference TRBV7-8 and TRBJ2-3, the complete variable domain is GAGVSQSPRYKVAKRGQDVALRCDPISGHVSLFWYQQALGQGPEFLTYFQNEAQLDKSGLPSDRFFAERPEGSVSTLKIQRTQQEDSAVYLCASSLASGVGDTQYFGPGTRLTVL.

J is TRBJ1-3 and V is TRBV29-1; TRBD1 matches 10 bases. Germline CDR1 reads SQVTM; CDR2 reads ANQGSEA. After removal of 6 bases from V and 6 bases from J, the junction contained 8 bases not matched to a gene. The CDR3 sequence is 14 residues long. CDR3 residues: CSVLGQGSANTIYF. The CDR3 coding sequence is TGCAGCGTCTTGGGACAGGGGTCGGCAAACACCATATATTTT.

This clone was found once. The V gene is TRBV19, the J gene TRBJ1-1, with TRBD1 as a possible D gene (6 bases). Germline-derived CDR1 and CDR2 are LNHDA and SQIVND (reference sequence). The CDR3 has 14 residues. V was cut by 7 bases and J by 0 bases, with 12 bases left in between. Here the CDR3 DNA reads TGTGCCAGTACCGAGGACAGTATGAACACTGAAGCTTTCTTT. It translates to CASTEDSMNTEAFF.

This rearrangement joins TRBV3-1 (or the pseudogene TRBV3-2) to TRBJ1-6, with D unresolved. Trimming left V 5 bases short and J 6 bases short, with 5 bases between. The CDR3 runs to 12 residues. Germline CDR1 LGHDT, CDR2 YNNKEL (reference sequence). CDR3 sequence: CASSYINSPLHF. CDR3 DNA: TGTGCCAGCAGCTACATTAATTCACCCCTCCACTTT.

The rearrangement joins TRBV29-1 to TRBJ2-7; 9 nucleotides align to TRBD1. Germline V gives CDR1 SQVTM, CDR2 ANQGSEA. CDR3 length: 15 amino acids. With 5 bases clipped from V and 6 bases from J, the junction kept 14 bases outside the gene matches. The CDR3 reads CSVRPSGTGLSEQYF. The CDR3 nucleotides read TGCAGCGTTCGGCCTTCCGGGACAGGGCTCTCCGAGCAGTACTTC.

This clone has only one observation. This chain joins TRBV5-8 and TRBJ1-2; 7 nucleotides line up with TRBD1. There are 19 residues in the CDR3. V shed 9 bases, J shed 1 base, and the junction held 24 bases outside the gene matches. Germline assignment: CDR1 SGHTS and CDR2 YDEGEE. The CDR3 is CATLKRAAKGAAINYGYTF. DNA for the CDR3: TGTGCCACCCTAAAACGGGCCGCCAAGGGGGCGGCGATTAACTATGGCTACACCTTC.

Ten or more counts support this clone. V is TRBV7-6 and J is TRBJ2-3; D is undetermined. With 5 bases removed from V and 0 bases from J, the gap between germline ends came to 3 bases. The CDR3 extends over 12 amino acids. Germline CDR1 and CDR2: SGHVS and FNYEAQ. This CDR3 is CASSLSTDTQYF. The CDR3, as DNA: TGTGCCAGCAGCCTTAGCACAGATACGCAGTATTTT.

This clone was recorded once. The chain combines TRBV3-1 (or the pseudogene TRBV3-2) with TRBJ2-7, with a weak D call TRBD2 (6 bases). CDR3 length: 13 amino acids. Trimming took 5 bases from V and 9 from J, leaving 17 bases between them. Germline V gene sequence: CDR1 LGHDT, CDR2 YNNKEL (reference sequence). CDR3 nucleotide sequence: TGTGCCAGCAGCGGCCGGGACTCGGACGGGCAGTACTTC. It specifies CASSGRDSDGQYF.

This clone is a singleton in its sample. This chain connects TRBV5-6 to TRBJ2-5; 11 nucleotides align to TRBD1. Unmatched junction bases numbered 4, after V lost 2 bases and J lost 4 bases. The V gene's germline CDR1 is SGHDT and CDR2 YYEEEE. This CDR3 is 15 amino acids long. CDR3 in amino acids: CASSFGQGATETQYF. For the CDR3, the DNA is TGTGCCAGCAGCTTCGGACAGGGGGCCACAGAGACCCAGTACTTC. Using reference TRBV5-6 and TRBJ2-5 for the parts outside the CDR3, the full variable domain is DAGVTQSPTHLIKTRGQQVTLRCSPKSGHDTVSWYQQALGQGPQFIFQYYEEEERQRGNFPDRFSGHQFPNYSSELNVNALLLGDSALYLCASSFGQGATETQYFGPGTRLLVL.

The chain joins TRBV5-1 to TRBJ2-1, with D possibly matching TRBD2 (6 bases). This CDR3 region has 14 residues. The V end was cut by 0 bases, the J end by 5 bases, with 9 bases between. Germline values: CDR1 SGHRS, CDR2 YFSETQ. The CDR3 sequence: CASSLGGDHNEQFF. The CDR3 nucleotides are TGCGCCAGCAGCTTGGGCGGGGACCACAATGAGCAGTTCTTC. Together with reference TRBV5-1 and TRBJ2-1, the CDR3 gives the full variable domain: KAGVTQTPRYLIKTRGQQVTLSCSPISGHRSVSWYQQTPGQGLQFLFEYFSETQRNKGNFPGRFSGRQFSNSRSEMNVSTLELGDSALYLCASSLGGDHNEQFFGPGTRLTVL.

The rearrangement links TRBV5-1 to TRBJ1-2; TRBD1 is a possible D gene (5 bases). The V end was cut by 0 bases, the J end by 6 bases, with 18 bases between. Germline CDR1 and CDR2: SGHRS and YFSETQ. The CDR3 consists of 16 residues. CDR3 amino acids: CASSLEGLPPADGYTF. CDR3 nucleotides: TGCGCCAGCAGCTTGGAGGGACTCCCCCCAGCCGATGGCTACACCTTC.

This clone was recorded once. V is TRBV3-1 (or the pseudogene TRBV3-2) and J is TRBJ2-1, with D possibly being TRBD1 (7 bases). The length of the CDR3 is 14 residues. Germline CDR1 and CDR2: LGHDT and YNNKEL (reference sequence). V dropped 0 bases and J dropped 10 bases, with 13 bases sitting between them. CDR3 nucleotide sequence: TGTGCCAGCAGCCAAGATCCAGGGGGGAGGGAGCAGTTCTTC. Amino acid sequence: CASSQDPGGREQFF.

This rearrangement joins TRBV5-6 to TRBJ1-4; D remains unclear. From germline, CDR1 is SGHDT and CDR2 YYEEEE. The CDR3 consists of 12 residues. Between the trimmed V and J ends, which lost 4 bases and 4 bases, there was a span of 5 bases. CDR3: CASSLLNEKLFF. In nucleotides, the CDR3 is TGTGCCAGCAGCCTCCTTAATGAAAAACTGTTTTTT.

The rearrangement links TRBV28 to TRBJ2-1; 13 nucleotides align to TRBD2. The CDR3 sequence is 15 residues long. Germline V CDR1 and CDR2: MDHEN, SYDVKM. With V trimmed by 3 bases and J by 6 bases, 2 bases remained unmatched. The CDR3 protein is CASSFWTSGSNEQFF. The CDR3 region has the DNA TGTGCCAGCAGTTTTTGGACTAGCGGGAGCAATGAGCAGTTCTTC.

This chain connects TRBV19 to TRBJ2-2; the match to TRBD1 covers 7 bases. The V gene end was trimmed by 7 bases and the J gene end by 0 bases; junction bases not matched to a gene: 2. The CDR3 consists of 14 residues. CDR1 and CDR2 from the germline V gene are LNHDA and SQIVND (reference sequence). The CDR3 nucleotides are TGTGCCAGTAAAGGGACAGCGAACACCGGGGAGCTGTTTTTT. Translating it yields CASKGTANTGELFF.

V usage is TRBV5-1 and J usage is TRBJ2-1; perhaps TRBD2 as D (7 bases). V was cut by 0 bases and J by 8 bases, with 12 bases left in between. This CDR3 region has 14 residues. Germline loops: CDR1 SGHRS, CDR2 YFSETQ. The DNA of the CDR3 is TGCGCCAGCAGCTTGGGACTAGGGGGGGATGAGCAGTTCTTC. It yields the protein CASSLGLGGDEQFF.

This clone was detected only once. This sequence joins TRBV1 and TRBJ2-3; the D call of TRBD2 is as the table states it, not checked on the DNA. TRBV1 is marked as a pseudogene. The CDR3 length is 14 residues. CDR3 bases: TGCACCAGCAGCCTAGCGGGGGGCCCAGATACGCAGTATTTT. Its protein product is CTSSLAGGPDTQYF.